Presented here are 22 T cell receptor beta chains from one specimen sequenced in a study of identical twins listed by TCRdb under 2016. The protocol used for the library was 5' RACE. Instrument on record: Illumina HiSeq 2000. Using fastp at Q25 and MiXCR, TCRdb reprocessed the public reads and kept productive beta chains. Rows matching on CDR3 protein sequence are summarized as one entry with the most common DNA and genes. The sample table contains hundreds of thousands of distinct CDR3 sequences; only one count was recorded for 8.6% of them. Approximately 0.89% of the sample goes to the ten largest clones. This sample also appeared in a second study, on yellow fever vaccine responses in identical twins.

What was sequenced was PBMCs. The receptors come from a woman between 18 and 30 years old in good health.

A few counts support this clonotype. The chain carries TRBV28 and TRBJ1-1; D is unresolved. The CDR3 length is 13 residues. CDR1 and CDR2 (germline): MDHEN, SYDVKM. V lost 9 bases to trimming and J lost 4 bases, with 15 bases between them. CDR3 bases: TGTGCCAGTATCAGACCTCTGAGCACTGAAGCTTTCTTT. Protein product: CASIRPLSTEAFF.

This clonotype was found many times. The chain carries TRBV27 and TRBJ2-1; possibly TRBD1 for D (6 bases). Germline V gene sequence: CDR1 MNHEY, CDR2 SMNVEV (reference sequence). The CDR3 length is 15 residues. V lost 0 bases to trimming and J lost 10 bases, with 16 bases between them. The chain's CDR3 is CASSLSRASRGEQFF. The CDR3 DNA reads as TGTGCCAGCAGTTTATCGAGGGCTTCGAGGGGGGAGCAGTTCTTC.

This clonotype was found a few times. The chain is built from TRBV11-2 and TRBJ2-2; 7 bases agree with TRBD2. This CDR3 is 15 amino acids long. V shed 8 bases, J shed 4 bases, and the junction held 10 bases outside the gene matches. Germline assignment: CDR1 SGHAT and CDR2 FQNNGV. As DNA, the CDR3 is TGTGCCAGCGTGGAGGGAGGGCTGGTCACCGGGGAGCTGTTTTTT. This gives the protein CASVEGGLVTGELFF.

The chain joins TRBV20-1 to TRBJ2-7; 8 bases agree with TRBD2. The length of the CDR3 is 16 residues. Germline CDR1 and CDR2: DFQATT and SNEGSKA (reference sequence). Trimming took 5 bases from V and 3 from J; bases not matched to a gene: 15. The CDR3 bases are TGCAGTGCTCCGAGTCGGCCGGGAGGGCCTATCTACGAGCAGTACTTC. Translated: CSAPSRPGGPIYEQYF.

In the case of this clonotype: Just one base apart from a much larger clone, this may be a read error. CDR3 in amino acids: CSVVISYEQYF. The CDR3 DNA is TGCAGCGTTGTAATCTCCTACGAGCAGTACTTC. The chain joins TRBV29-1 to TRBJ2-7; D is unresolved. The CDR3 sequence is 11 residues long. Per germline, CDR1 SQVTM and CDR2 ANQGSEA. V was pared by 4 bases and J by 0 bases, with 4 bases between.

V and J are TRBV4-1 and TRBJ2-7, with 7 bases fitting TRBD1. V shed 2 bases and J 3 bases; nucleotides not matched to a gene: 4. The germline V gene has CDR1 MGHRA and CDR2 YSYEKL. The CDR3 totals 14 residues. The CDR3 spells CASSQTQGIYEQYF. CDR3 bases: TGCGCCAGCAGCCAAACACAGGGGATCTACGAGCAGTACTTC.

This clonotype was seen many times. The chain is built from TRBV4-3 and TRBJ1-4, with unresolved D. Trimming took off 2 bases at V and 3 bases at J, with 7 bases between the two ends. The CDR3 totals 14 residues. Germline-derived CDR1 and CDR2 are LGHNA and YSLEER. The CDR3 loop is CASSQRVANEKLFF. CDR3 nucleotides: TGCGCCAGCAGCCAACGGGTAGCTAATGAAAAACTGTTTTTT.

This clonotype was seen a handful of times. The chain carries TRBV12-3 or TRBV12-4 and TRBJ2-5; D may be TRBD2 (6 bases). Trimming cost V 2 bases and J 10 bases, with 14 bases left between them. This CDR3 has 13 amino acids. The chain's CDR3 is CASSLSSLGGQYF. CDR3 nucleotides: TGTGCCAGCAGTTTATCGAGTCTCGGGGGCCAGTACTTC.

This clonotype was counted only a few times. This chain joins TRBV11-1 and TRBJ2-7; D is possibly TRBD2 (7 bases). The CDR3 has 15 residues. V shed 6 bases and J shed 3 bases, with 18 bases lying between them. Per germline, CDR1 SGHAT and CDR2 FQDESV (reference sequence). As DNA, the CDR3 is TGTGCCAGCAGTGTTACCCGGGGGGCTGACTACGAGCAGTACTTC. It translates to CASSVTRGADYEQYF.

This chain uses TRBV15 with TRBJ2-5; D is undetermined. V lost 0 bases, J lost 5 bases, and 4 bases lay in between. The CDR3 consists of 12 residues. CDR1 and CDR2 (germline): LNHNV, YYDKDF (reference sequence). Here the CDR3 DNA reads TGTGCCACCAGCAGAGATCAGGAGACCCAGTACTTC. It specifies CATSRDQETQYF.

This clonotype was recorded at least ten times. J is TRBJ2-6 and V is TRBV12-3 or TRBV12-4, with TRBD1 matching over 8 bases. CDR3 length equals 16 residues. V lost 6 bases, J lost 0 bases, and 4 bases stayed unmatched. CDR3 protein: CASRRTGGSGANVLTF. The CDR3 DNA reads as TGTGCCAGCAGACGAACAGGGGGCTCTGGGGCCAACGTCCTGACTTTC.

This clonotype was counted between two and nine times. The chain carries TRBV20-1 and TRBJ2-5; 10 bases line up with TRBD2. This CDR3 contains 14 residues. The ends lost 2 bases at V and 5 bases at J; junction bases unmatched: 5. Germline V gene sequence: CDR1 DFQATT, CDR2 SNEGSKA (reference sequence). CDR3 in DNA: TGCAGTGCTAGACGGAAGCGGGGGGGTGAGACCCAGTACTTC. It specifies CSARRKRGGETQYF.

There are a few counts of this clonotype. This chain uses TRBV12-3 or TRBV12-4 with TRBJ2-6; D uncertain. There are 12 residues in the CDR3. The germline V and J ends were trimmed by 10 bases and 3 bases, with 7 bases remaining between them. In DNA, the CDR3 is TGTGCCACCAAAATTGGGGCCAACGTCCTGACTTTC. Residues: CATKIGANVLTF.

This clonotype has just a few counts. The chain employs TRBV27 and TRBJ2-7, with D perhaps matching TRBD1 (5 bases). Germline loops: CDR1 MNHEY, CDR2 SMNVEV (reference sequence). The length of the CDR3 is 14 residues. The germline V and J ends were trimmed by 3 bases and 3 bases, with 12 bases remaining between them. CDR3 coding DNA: TGTGCCAGCAGTTTTCTAAGAGACAGCTACGAGCAGTACTTC. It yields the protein CASSFLRDSYEQYF.

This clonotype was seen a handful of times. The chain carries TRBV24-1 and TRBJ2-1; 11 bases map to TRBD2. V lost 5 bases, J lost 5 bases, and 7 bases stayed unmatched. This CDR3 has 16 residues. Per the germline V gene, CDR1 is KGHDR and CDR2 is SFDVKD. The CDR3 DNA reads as TGTGCCACCAGTGTCGAACTAGCGGGGGCGAACAATGAGCAGTTCTTC. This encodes CATSVELAGANNEQFF.

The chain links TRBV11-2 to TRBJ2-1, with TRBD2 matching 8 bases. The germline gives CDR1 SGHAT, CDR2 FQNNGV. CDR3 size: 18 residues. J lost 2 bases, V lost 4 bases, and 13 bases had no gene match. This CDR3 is CASSYPIAGRITYNEQFF. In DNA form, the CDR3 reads TGTGCCAGCAGCTACCCCATAGCGGGAAGAATTACCTACAATGAGCAGTTCTTC. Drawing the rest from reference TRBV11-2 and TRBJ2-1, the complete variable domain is EAGVAQSPRYKIIEKRQSVAFWCNPISGHATLYWYQQILGQGPKLLIQFQNNGVVDDSQLPKDRFSAERLKGVDSTLKIQPAKLEDSAVYLCASSYPIAGRITYNEQFFGPGTRLTVL.

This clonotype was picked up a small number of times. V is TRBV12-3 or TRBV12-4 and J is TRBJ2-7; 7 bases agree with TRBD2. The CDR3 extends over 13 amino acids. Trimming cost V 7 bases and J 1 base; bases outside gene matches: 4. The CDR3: CASNPGGSYEQYF. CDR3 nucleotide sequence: TGTGCCAGCAATCCCGGGGGGTCCTACGAGCAGTACTTC.

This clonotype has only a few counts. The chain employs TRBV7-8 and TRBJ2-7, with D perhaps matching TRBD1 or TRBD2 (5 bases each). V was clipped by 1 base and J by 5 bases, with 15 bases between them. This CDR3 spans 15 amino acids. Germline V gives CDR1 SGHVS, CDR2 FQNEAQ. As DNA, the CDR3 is TGTGCCAGCAGCTTAGGAGGGACCAGCGGCCACGAGCAGTACTTC. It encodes CASSLGGTSGHEQYF.

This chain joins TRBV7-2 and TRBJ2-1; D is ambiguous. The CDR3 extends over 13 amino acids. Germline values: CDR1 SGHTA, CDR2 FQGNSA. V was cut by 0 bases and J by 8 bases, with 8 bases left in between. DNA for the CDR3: TGTGCCAGCAGCTTAGCCCAGATCTATGAGCAGTTCTTC. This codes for CASSLAQIYEQFF.

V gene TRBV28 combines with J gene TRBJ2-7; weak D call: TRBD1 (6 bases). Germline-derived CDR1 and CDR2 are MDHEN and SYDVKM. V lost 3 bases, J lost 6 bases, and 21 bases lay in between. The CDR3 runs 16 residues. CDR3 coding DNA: TGTGCCAGCAGTTTGATAAAAATCGCCACAGGGAGCGAGCAGTACTTC. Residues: CASSLIKIATGSEQYF.

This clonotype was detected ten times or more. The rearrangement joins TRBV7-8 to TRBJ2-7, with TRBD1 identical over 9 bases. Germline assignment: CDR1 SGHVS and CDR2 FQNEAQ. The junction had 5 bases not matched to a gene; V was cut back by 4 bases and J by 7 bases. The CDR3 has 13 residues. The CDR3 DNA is TGTGCCAGCAGCTGGGGACAGGGTTGGGAGCAGTACTTC. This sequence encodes CASSWGQGWEQYF.

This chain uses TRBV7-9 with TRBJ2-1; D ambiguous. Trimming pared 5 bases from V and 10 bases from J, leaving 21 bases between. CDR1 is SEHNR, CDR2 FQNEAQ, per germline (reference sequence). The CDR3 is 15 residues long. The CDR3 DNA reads TGTGCCAGCAGCCAGCCGACGTCCCCTACCCTCGAGCAGTTCTTC. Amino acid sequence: CASSQPTSPTLEQFF.